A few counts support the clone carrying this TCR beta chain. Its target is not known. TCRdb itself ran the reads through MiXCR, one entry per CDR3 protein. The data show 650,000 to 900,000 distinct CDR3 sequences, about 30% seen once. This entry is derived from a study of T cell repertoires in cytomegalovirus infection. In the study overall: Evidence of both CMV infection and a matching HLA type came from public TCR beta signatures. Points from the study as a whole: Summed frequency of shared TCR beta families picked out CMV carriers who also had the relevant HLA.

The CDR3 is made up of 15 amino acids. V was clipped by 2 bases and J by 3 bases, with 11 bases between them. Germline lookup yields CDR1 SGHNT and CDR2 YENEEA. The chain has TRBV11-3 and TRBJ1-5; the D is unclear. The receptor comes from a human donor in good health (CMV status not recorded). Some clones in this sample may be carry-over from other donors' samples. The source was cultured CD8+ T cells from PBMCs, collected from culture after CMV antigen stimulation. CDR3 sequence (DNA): TGTGCCAGCAGCTTACGAGTATATGACAATCAGCCCCAGCATTTT. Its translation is CASSLRVYDNQPQHF.